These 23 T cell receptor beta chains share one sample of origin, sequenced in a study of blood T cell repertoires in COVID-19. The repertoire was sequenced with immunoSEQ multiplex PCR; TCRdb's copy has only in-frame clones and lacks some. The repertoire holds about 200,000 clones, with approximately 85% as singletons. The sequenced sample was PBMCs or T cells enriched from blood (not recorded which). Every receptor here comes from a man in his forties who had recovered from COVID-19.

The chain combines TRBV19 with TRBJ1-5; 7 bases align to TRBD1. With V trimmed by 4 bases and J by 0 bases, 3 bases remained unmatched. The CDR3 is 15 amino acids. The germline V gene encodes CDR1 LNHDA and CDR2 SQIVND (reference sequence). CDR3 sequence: CASSTDRASNQPQHF. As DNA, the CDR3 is TGTGCCAGTAGTACTGACAGGGCTAGCAATCAGCCCCAGCATTTT.

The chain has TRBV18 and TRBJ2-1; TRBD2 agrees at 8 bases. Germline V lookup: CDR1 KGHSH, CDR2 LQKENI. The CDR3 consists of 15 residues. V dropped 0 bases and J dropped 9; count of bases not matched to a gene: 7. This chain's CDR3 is CASSPPSGVHSEQFF. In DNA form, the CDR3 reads TGTGCCAGCTCACCACCTAGCGGGGTCCACAGTGAGCAGTTCTTC.

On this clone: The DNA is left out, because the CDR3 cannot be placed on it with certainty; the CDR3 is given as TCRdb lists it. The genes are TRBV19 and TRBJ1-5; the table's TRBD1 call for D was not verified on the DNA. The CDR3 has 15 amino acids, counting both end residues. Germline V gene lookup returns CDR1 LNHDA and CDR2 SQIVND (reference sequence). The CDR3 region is CASILAPGVPQPQHF.

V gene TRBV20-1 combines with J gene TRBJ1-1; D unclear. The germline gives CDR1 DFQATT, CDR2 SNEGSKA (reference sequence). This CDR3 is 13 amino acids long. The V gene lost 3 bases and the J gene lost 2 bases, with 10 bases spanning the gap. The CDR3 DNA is TGCAGTGCTAGTCTTAAGAGAAACACTGAAGCTTTCTTT. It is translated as CSASLKRNTEAFF.

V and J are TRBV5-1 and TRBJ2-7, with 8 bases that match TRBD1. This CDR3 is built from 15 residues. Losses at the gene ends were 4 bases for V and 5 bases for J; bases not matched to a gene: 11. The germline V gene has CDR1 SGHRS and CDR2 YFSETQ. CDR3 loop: CASSVGTGQYHEQYF. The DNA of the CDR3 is TGCGCCAGCAGCGTGGGGACAGGCCAATACCACGAGCAGTACTTC.

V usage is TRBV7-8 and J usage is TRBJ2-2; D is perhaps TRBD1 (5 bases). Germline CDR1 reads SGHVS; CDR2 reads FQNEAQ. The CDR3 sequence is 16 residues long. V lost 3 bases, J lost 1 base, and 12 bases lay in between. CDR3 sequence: CASSFLGRVNTGELFF. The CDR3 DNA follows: TGTGCCAGCAGCTTTTTGGGCAGGGTGAACACCGGGGAGCTGTTTTTT.

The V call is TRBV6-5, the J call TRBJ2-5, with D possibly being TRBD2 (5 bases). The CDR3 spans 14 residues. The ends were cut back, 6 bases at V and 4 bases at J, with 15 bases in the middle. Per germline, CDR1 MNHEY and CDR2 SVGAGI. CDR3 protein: CASSQAVLGETQYF. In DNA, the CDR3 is TGTGCCAGCAGCCAAGCGGTCCTGGGAGAGACCCAGTACTTC.

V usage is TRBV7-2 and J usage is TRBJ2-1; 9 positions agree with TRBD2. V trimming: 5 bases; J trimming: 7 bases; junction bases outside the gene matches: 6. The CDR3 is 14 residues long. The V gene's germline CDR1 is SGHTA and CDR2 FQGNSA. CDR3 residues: CASSPREGLNEQFF. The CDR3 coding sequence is TGTGCCAGCAGCCCGCGGGAGGGCCTAAATGAGCAGTTCTTC.

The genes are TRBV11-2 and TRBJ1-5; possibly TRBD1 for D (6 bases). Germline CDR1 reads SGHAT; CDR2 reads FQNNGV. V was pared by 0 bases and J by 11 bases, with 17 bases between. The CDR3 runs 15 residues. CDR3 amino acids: CASSLDRGGRMAQHF. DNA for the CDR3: TGTGCCAGCAGCTTAGATAGGGGGGGACGTATGGCCCAGCATTTT.

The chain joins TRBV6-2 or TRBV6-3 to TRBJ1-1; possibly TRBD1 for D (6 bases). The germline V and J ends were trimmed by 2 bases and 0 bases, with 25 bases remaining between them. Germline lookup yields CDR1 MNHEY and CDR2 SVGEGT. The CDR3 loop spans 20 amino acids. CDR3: CASSYPDPPDRNGMNTEAFF. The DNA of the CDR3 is TGTGCCAGCAGTTACCCAGATCCCCCGGACAGAAATGGGATGAACACTGAAGCTTTCTTT.

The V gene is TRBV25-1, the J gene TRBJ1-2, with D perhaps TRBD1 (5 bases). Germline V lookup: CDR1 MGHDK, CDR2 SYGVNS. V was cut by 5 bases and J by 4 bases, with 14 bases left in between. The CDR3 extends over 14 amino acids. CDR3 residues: CASSWGGNLYGYTF. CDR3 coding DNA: TGTGCCAGCAGTTGGGGGGGGAACCTCTATGGCTACACCTTC.

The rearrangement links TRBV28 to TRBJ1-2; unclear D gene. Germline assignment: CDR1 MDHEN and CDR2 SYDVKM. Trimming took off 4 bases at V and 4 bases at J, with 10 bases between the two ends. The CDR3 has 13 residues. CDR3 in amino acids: CASSYKRSYGYTF. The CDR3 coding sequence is TGTGCCAGCAGTTATAAGAGAAGCTATGGCTACACCTTC.

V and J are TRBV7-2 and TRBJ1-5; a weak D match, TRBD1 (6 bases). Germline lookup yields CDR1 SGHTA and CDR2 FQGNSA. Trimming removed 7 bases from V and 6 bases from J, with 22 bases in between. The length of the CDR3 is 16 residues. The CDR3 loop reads CASTVTGRGAGQPQHF. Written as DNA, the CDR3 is TGTGCCAGCACCGTTACTGGGCGGGGGGCCGGTCAGCCCCAGCATTTT. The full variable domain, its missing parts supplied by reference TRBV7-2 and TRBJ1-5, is GAGVSQSPSNKVTEKGKDVELRCDPISGHTALYWYRQSLGQGLEFLIYFQGNSAPDKSGLPSDRFSAERTGGSVSTLTIQRTQQEDSAVYLCASTVTGRGAGQPQHFGDGTRLSIL.

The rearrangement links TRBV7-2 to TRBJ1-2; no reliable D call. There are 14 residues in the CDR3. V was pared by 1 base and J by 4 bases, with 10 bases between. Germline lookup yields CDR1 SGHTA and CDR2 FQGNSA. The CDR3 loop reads CASSLDHRPYGYTF. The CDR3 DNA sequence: TGTGCCAGCAGCTTAGATCACAGACCCTATGGCTACACCTTC.

The CDR3 DNA is TGTGCCAGCAGCCCGACGGGACAGTCCACAGATACGCAGTATTTT. Amino acids: CASSPTGQSTDTQYF. The rearrangement joins TRBV4-2 to TRBJ2-3, with 7 bases lining up with TRBD1. The CDR3 length is 15 residues. The trim removed 4 bases at V and 2 bases at J, leaving 6 bases unmatched. Germline loops: CDR1 LGHNA, CDR2 YNFKEQ.

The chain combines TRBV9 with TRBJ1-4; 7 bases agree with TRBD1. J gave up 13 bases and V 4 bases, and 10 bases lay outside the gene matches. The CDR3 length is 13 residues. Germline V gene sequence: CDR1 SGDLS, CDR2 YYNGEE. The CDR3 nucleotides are TGTGCCAGCAGCCCTCACGAGGGGGCTTTACTGTTTTTT. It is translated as CASSPHEGALLFF.

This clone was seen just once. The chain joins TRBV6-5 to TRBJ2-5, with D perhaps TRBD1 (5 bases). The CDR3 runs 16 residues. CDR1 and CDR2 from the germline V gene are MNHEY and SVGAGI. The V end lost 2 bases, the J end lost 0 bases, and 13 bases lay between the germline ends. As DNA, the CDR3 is TGTGCCAGCAGTTACCGGCAGGGTGGTCACCAAGAGACCCAGTACTTC. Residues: CASSYRQGGHQETQYF.

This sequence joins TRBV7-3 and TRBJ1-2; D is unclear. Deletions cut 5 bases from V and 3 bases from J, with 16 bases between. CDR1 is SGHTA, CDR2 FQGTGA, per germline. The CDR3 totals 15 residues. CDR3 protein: CASSPIPGEYYGYTF. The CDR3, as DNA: TGTGCCAGCAGCCCAATCCCCGGGGAGTACTATGGCTACACCTTC.

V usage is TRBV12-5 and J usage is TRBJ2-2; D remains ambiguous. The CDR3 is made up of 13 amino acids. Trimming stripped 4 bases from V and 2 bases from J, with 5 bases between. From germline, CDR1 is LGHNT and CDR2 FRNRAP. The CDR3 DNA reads TGTGCTAGTGGTTACATTAACACCGGGGAGCTGTTTTTT. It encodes CASGYINTGELFF.

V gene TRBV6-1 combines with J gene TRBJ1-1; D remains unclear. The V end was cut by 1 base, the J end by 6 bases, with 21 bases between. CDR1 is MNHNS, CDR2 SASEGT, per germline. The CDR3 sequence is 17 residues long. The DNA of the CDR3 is TGTGCCAGCAGTGAAGGCGGTGGAGGCCCCGATTGGTCTGAAGCTTTCTTT. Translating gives CASSEGGGGPDWSEAFF.

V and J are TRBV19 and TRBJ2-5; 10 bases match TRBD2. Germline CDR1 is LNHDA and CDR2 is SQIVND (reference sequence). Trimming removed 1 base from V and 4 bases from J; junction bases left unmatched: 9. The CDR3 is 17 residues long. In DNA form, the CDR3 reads TGTGCCAGTAGTATAGGGGCACTAGCGGGGAGCGGAGAGACCCAGTACTTC. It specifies CASSIGALAGSGETQYF.

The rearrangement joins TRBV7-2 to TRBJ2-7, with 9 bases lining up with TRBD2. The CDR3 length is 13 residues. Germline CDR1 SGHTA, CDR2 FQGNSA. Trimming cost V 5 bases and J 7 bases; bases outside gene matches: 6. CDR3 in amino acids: CASSVTLAGEQYV. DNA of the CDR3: TGTGCCAGCAGCGTGACCCTAGCGGGGGAGCAGTACGTC.

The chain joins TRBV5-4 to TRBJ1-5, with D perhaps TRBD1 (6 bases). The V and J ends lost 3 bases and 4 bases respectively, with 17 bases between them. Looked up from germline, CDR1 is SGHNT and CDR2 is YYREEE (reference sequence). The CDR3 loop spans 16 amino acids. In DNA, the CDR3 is TGTGCCAGCAGCTCGGACCCCGGGGGGCATAATCAGCCCCAGCATTTT. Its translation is CASSSDPGGHNQPQHF.